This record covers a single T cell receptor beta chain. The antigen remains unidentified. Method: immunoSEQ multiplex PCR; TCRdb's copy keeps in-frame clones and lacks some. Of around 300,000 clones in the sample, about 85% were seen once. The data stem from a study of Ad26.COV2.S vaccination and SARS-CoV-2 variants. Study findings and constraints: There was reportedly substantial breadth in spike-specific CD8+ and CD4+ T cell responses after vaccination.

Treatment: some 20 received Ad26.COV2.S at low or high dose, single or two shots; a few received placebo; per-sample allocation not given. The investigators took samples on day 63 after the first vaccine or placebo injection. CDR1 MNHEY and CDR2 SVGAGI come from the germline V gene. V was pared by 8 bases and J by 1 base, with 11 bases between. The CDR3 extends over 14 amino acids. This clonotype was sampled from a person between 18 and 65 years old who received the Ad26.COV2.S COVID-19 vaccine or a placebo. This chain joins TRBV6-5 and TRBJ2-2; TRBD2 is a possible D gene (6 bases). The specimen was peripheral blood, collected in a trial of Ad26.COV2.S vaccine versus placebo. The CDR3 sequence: CASLRELNTGELFF. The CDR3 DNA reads TGTGCCAGCCTACGGGAGTTGAACACCGGGGAGCTGTTTTTT.